This T cell receptor beta chain was identified in a study of cytomegalovirus exposure and HLA in healthy donors. Overall study findings and caveats: In presence/absence analyses, roughly uniform sequencing depth across donors was assumed. Overall, around 160 TCR beta chains were annotated as cytomegalovirus-associated. A later analysis linked a missense DCLRE1C variant to TCR beta V- and J-gene trimming.

Amplification used 60 Vbeta primers and 13 Jbeta primers. Measured with immunoSEQ multiplex PCR; TCRdb has only the in-frame clones, and not every one. This table has about 230,000 clones, approximately 78% appearing once. The CDR3 consists of 15 residues. V lost 3 bases to trimming and J lost 1 base, with 7 bases between them. Germline assignment: CDR1 LNHDA and CDR2 SQIVND (reference sequence). Donors counted as nominally healthy when sampled, yet unrecorded immune exposures were likely. Details on this clone: Its antigen is not identified.

The material sequenced was PBMCs. The V gene is TRBV19, the J gene TRBJ1-6, with unresolved D. This clonotype was sampled from a boy younger than 18 in good health and CMV-seronegative. CDR3 region: CASSIGESYNSPLHF. Here the CDR3 DNA reads TGTGCCAGTAGTATCGGGGAGTCCTATAATTCACCCCTCCACTTT.